This entry lists 11 T cell receptor beta chains sequenced from one sample in a study of immune characterization of retroperitoneal liposarcoma. TCRdb called the PCR reads again in MiXCR, with one record for every CDR3 protein. The data contain around 11,000 distinct CDR3 sequences, over 35% of them seen just once; the ten biggest clones take up over 9%. The sample was tumor tissue. The receptors were gathered from a female donor with retroperitoneal liposarcoma.

This clonotype is judged medium-sized. The chain has TRBV7-2 and TRBJ2-5; D is unclear. This CDR3 is 16 amino acids long. The V end was cut by 1 base, the J end by 5 bases, with 17 bases between. Germline CDR1 SGHTA, CDR2 FQGNSA. CDR3 in amino acids: CASSLESVVVWETQYF. Here the CDR3 DNA reads TGTGCCAGCAGCTTAGAGAGCGTAGTGGTCTGGGAGACCCAGTACTTC.

The rearrangement joins TRBV6-6 to TRBJ1-2; a possible D gene is TRBD1 (5 bases). The CDR3 totals 12 residues. V lost 5 bases, J lost 2 bases, and 6 bases lay in between. In germline, CDR1 is MNHNY, CDR2 SVGAGI (reference sequence). As DNA, the CDR3 is TGTGCCAGCAGTAGGGACAACTATGGCTACACCTTC. It is translated as CASSRDNYGYTF.

The chain combines TRBV6-8 with TRBJ2-5; no definite D call. The J call may be mistaken, given a closer DNA end match to TRBJ2-7. This CDR3 is 9 amino acids long. Germline CDR1 MNHGY, CDR2 SAAAGT. The CDR3 loop is CASNYEQYF. For the CDR3, the DNA is TGTGCCAGCAACTACGAGCAGTACTTC.

This clonotype was observed a handful of times. The V and J genes are TRBV7-3 and TRBJ2-5; TRBD1 aligns across 9 bases. Germline CDR1 is SGHTA and CDR2 is FQGTGA. The CDR3 has 15 residues. Trimming removed 5 bases from V and 11 bases from J; junction bases left unmatched: 15. The CDR3 DNA is TGTGCCAGCAGCCCCTGGGGGACAGGGTTAAATGAGCAGTACTTC. Encoded protein: CASSPWGTGLNEQYF.

This chain joins TRBV6-1 and TRBJ2-1, with D tentatively TRBD1 or TRBD2 (6 bases each). This CDR3 has 15 residues. The germline V gene encodes CDR1 MNHNS and CDR2 SASEGT. With 6 bases removed from V and 4 bases from J, the gap between germline ends came to 16 bases. CDR3: CASSPGWRGYNEQFF. The CDR3 coding sequence is TGTGCCAGCAGCCCCGGCTGGAGGGGGTACAATGAGCAGTTCTTC.

This clonotype is termed medium-sized. The gene calls are TRBV6-1 and TRBJ2-1, with D perhaps assigned TRBD1 or TRBD2 (5 bases each). TRBJ2-7 explains the end of the DNA better; the J call may be wrong. The CDR3 is 14 residues long. Germline CDR1 and CDR2: MNHNS and SASEGT. The CDR3 loop is CASSHRDGDYEQYF. DNA for the CDR3: TGTGCCAGCAGTCACCGGGACGGGGACTACGAGCAGTACTTC.

This clonotype was observed a few times. The V and J genes are TRBV6-1 and TRBJ2-1, with no clear D. V was pared by 8 bases and J by 2 bases, with 7 bases between. There are 12 residues in the CDR3. Germline assignment: CDR1 MNHNS and CDR2 SASEGT. The CDR3 spells CASESPYNEQFF. For the CDR3, the DNA is TGTGCCAGCGAAAGTCCCTACAATGAGCAGTTCTTC.

The chain employs TRBV12-3 or TRBV12-4 and TRBJ1-1, with D perhaps matching TRBD1 (6 bases). The V gene lost 5 bases and the J gene lost 1 base, with 11 bases spanning the gap. CDR3 length: 14 residues. The CDR3 sequence is CASSLRDTNTEAFF. CDR3 sequence (DNA): TGTGCCAGCAGTCTCCGGGACACGAACACTGAAGCTTTCTTT.

In its sample, this clonotype ranks as medium-sized. The J gene is TRBJ2-1, the V gene TRBV12-3 or TRBV12-4, with TRBD2 identical over 9 bases. V shed 1 base, J shed 4 bases, and the junction held 8 bases outside the gene matches. This CDR3 is 17 amino acids long. The CDR3 DNA sequence: TGTGCCAGCAGTTTAGTAGTTAGCGGGGGTGCGTACAATGAGCAGTTCTTC. Its protein is CASSLVVSGGAYNEQFF.

The chain couples TRBV7-2 to TRBJ2-6; no reliable D call. Trimming took off 6 bases at V and 2 bases at J, with 2 bases between the two ends. Germline V gene sequence: CDR1 SGHTA, CDR2 FQGNSA. The CDR3 totals 12 residues. CDR3 coding DNA: TGTGCCAGCAGAGCTGGGGCCAACGTCCTGACTTTC. It specifies CASRAGANVLTF.

This clonotype was counted at least ten times. The chain is built from TRBV27 and TRBJ2-7; 10 positions match TRBD2. The CDR3 extends over 15 amino acids. Looked up from germline, CDR1 is MNHEY and CDR2 is SMNVEV (reference sequence). V shed 6 bases and J 2 bases; nucleotides not matched to a gene: 7. The DNA for the CDR3 is TGTGCCAGCAGAGCGGAGCGGGAGGGGGCCTACGAGCAGTACTTC. It is translated as CASRAEREGAYEQYF.